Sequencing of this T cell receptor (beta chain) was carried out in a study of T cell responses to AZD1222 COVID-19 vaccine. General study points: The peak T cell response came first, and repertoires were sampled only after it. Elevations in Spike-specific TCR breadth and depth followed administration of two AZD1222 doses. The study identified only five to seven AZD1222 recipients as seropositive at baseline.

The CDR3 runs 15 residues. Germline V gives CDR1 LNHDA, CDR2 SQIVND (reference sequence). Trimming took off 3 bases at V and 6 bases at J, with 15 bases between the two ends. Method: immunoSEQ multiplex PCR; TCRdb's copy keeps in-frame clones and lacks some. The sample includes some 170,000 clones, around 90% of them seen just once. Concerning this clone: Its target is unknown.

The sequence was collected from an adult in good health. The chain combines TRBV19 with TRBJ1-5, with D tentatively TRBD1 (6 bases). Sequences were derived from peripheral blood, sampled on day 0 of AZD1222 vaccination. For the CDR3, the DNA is TGTGCCAGTAGTATTACAATTCAGGGGAGTCAGCCCCAGCATTTT. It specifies CASSITIQGSQPQHF. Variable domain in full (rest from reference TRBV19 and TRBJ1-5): DGGITQSPKYLFRKEGQNVTLSCEQNLNHDAMYWYRQDPGQGLRLIYYSQIVNDFQKGDIAEGYSVSREKKESFPLTVTSAQKNPTAFYLCASSITIQGSQPQHFGDGTRLSIL.